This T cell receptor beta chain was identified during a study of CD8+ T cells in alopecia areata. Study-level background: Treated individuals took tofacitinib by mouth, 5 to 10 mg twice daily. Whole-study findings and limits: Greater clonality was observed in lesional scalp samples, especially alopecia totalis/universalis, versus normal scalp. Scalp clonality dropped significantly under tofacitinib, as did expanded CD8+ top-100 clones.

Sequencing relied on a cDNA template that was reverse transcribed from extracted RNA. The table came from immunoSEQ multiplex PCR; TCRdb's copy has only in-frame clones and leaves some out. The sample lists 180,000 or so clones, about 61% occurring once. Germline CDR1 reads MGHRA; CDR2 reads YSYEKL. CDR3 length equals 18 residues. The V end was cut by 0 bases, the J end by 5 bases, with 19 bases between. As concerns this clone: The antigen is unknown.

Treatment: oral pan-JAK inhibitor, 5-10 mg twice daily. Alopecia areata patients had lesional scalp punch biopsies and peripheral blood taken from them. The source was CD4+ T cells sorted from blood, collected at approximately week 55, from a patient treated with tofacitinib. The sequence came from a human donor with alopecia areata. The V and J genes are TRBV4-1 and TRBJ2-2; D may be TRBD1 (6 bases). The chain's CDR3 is CASSQEEIQGPSTGELFF. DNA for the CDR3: TGCGCCAGCAGCCAAGAAGAGATACAGGGCCCTTCAACCGGGGAGCTGTTTTTT.